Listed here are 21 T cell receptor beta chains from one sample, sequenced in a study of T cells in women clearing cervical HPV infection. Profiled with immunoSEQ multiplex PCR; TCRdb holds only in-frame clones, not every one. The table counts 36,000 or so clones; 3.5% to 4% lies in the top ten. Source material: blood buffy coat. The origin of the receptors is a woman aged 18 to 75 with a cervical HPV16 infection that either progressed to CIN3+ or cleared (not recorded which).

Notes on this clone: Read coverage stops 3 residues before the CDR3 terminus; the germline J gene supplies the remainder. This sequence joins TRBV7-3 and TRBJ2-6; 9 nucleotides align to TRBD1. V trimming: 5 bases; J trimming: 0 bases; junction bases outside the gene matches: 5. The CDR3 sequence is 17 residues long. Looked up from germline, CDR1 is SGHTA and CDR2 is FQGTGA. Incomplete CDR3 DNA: TGTGCCAGCAGCACGACAGGGGGTGGCTCTGGGGCCAACGTC. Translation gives CASSTTGGGSGANV. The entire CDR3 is CASSTTGGGSGANVLTF.

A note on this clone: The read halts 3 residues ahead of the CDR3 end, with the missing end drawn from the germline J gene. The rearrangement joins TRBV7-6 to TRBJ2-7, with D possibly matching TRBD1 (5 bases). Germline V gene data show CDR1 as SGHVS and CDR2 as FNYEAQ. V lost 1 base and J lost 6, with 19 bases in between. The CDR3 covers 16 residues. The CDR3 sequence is CASSLDLGRASSEQYF. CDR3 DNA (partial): TGTGCCAGCAGCTTAGATCTAGGCAGGGCGAGTTCCGAG.

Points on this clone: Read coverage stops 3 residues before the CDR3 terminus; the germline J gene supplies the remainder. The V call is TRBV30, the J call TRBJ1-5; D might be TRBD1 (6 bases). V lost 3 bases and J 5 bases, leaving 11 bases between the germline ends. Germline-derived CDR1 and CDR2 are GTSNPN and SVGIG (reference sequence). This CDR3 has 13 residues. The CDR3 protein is CAWSRDTDQPQHF. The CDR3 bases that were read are TGTGCCTGGAGCAGGGACACCGATCAGCCC.

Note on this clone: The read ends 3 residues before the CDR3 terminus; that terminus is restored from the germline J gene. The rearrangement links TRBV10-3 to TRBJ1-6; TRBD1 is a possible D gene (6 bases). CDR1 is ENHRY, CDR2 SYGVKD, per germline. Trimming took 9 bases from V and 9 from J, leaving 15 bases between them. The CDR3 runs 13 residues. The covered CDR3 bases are TGTGCCATAAGTCCAGGGGTTGGTTCACCC. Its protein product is CAISPGVGSP. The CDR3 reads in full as CAISPGVGSPLHF.

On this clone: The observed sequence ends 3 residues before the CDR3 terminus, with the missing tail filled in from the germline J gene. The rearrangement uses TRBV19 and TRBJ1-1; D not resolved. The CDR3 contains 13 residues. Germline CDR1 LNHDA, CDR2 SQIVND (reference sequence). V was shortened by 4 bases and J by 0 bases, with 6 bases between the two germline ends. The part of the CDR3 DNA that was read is TGTGCCAGTAGTAGTACAGTGAACACTGAA. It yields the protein CASSSTVNTE. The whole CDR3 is CASSSTVNTEAFF.

CDR3 DNA (partial): TGTGCCACCAGCAGAGAGATACTAGGGAGCACAGATACG. This sequence encodes CATSREILGSTDT. The complete CDR3 protein is CATSREILGSTDTQYF. The rearrangement joins TRBV15 to TRBJ2-3, with D maybe TRBD2 (5 bases). The read halts 3 residues ahead of the CDR3 end, with the missing end drawn from the germline J gene. V was clipped by 0 bases and J by 0 bases, with 10 bases between them. Germline V gene sequence: CDR1 LNHNV, CDR2 YYDKDF (reference sequence). This CDR3 region has 16 residues.

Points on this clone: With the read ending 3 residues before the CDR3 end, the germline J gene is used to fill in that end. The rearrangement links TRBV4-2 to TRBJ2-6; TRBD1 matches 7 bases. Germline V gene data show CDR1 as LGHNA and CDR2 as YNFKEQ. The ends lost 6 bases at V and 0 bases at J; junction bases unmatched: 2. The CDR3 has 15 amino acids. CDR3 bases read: TGTGCCAGCAGTGGGGACAGCTCTGGGGCCAACGTC. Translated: CASSGDSSGANV. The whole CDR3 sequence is CASSGDSSGANVLTF.

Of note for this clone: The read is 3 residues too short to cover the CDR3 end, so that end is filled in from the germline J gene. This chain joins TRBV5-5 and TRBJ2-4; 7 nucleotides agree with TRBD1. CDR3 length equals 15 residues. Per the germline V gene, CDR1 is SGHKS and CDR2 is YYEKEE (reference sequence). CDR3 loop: CASSLAGTAPYGQYF. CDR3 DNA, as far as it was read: TGTGCCAGCAGCTTGGCCGGGACAGCCCCCTATGGT.

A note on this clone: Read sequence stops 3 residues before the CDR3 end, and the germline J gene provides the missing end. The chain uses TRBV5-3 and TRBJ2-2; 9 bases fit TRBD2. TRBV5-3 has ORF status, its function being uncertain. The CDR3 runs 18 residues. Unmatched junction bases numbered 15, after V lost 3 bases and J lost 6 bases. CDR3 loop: CARSSEERAGGPPGELFF. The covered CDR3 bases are TGTGCCAGAAGCTCGGAGGAGAGGGCGGGAGGGCCCCCCGGGGAG.

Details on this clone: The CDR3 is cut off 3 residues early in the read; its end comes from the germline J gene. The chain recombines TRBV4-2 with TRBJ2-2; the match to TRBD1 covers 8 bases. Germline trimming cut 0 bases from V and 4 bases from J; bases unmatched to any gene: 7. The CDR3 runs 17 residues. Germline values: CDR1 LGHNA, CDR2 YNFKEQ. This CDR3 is CASSQEYWQGATGELFF. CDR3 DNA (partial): TGTGCCAGCAGCCAAGAGTATTGGCAGGGGGCCACCGGGGAG.

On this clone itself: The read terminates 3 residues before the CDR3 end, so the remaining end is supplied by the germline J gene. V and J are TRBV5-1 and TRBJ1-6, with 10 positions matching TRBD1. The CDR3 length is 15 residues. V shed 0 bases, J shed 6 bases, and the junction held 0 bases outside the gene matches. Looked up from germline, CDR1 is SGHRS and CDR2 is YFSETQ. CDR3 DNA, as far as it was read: TGCGCCAGCAGCTTGGGACAGGGGGCTAATTCACCC. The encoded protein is CASSLGQGANSP. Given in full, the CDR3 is CASSLGQGANSPLHF.

CDR3 DNA, as far as it was read: TGCGCCAGCAGCCAAGTGTCGCGGGGGGGCCGCGAG. Its protein is CASSQVSRGGRE. From start to end, the CDR3 is CASSQVSRGGREQYF. The V gene is TRBV4-1, the J gene TRBJ2-7; 9 nucleotides agree with TRBD2. The read comes to an end 3 residues before the CDR3 does, leaving the germline J gene to fill in the end. Trimming cost V 1 base and J 6 bases; bases outside gene matches: 7. Germline CDR1 MGHRA, CDR2 YSYEKL. The CDR3 length is 15 residues.

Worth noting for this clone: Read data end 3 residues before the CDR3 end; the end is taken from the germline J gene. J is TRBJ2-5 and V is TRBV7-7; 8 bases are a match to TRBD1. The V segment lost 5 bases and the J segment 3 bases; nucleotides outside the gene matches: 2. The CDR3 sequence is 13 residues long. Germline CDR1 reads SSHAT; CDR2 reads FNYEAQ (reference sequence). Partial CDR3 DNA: TGTGCCAGCAGCCCGACAGGGGAAGAGACC. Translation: CASSPTGEET. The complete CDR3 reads CASSPTGEETQYF. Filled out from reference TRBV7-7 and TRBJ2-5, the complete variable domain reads GAGVSQSPRYKVTKRGQDVTLRCDPISSHATLYWYQQALGQGPEFLTYFNYEAQPDKSGLPSDRFSAERPEGSISTLTIQRTEQRDSAMYRCASSPTGEETQYFGPGTRLLVL.

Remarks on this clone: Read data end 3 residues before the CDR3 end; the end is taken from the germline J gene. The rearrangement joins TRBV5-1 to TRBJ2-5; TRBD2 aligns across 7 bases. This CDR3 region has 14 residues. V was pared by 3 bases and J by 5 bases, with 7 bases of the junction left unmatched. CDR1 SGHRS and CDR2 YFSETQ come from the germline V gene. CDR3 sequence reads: CASSWEGRGETQYF. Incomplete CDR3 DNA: TGCGCCAGCAGCTGGGAAGGGCGGGGGGAGACC.

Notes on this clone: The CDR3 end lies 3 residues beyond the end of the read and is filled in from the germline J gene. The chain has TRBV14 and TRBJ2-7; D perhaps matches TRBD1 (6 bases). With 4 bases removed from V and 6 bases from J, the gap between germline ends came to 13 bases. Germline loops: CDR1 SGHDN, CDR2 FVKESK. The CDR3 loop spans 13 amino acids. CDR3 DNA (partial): TGTGCCAGCAGCCCGCAGTGGGGGCTCGAG. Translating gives CASSPQWGLE. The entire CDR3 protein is CASSPQWGLEQYF.

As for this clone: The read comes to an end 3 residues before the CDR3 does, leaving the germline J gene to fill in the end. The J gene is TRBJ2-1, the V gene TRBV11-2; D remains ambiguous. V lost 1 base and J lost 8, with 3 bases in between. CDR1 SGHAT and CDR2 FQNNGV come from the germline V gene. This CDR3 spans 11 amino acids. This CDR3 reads CASSLAYEQFF. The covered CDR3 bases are TGTGCCAGCAGCTTAGCATATGAG.

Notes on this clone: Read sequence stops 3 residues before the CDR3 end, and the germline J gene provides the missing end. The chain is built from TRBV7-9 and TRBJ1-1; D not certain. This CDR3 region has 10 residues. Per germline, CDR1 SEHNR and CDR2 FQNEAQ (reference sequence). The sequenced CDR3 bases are TGTGCCAGCTCGGAGGGCCAG. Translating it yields CASSEGQ. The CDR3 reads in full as CASSEGQAFF.

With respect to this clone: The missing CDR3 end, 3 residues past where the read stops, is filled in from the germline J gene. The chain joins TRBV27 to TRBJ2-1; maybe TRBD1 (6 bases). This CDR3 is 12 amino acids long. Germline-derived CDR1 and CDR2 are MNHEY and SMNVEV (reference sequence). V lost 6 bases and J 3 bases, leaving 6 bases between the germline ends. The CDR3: CASRGGYNEQFF. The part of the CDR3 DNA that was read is TGTGCCAGCAGAGGGGGCTACAATGAG.

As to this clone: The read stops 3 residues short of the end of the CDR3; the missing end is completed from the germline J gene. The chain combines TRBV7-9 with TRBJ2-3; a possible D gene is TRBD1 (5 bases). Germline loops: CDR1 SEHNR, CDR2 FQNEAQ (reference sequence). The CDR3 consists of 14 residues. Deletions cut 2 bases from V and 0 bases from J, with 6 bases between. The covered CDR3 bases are TGTGCCAGCAGCTTAAGGGGTAGCACAGATACG. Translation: CASSLRGSTDT. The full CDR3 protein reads CASSLRGSTDTQYF.

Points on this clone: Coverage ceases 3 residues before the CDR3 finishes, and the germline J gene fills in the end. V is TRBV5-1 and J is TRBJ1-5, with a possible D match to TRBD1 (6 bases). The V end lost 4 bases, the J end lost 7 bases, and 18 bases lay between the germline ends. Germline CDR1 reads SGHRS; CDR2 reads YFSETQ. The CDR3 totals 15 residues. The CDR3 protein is CASSPETGGEQPQHF. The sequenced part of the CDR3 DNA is TGCGCCAGCAGCCCAGAGACAGGAGGGGAACAGCCC.

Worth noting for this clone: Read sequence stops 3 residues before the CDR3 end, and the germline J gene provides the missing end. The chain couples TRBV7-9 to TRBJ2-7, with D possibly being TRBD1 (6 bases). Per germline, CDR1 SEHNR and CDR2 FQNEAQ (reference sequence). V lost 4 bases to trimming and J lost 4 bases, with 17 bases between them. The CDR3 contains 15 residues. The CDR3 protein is CASSSGVSVNYEQYF. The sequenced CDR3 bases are TGTGCCAGCAGCTCAGGGGTCAGCGTAAATTACGAG.